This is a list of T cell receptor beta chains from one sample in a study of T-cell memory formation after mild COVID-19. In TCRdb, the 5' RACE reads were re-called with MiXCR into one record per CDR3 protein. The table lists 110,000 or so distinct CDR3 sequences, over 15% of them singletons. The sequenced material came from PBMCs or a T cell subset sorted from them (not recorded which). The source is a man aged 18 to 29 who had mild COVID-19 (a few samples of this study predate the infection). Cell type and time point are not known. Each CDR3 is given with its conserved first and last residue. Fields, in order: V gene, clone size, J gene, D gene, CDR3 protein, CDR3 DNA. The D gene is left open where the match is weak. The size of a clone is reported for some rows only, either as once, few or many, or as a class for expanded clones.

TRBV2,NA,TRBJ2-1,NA,CASSVAGSSYNEQFF,TGTGCCAGCAGTGTGGCAGGGAGCTCCTACAATGAGCAGTTCTTC
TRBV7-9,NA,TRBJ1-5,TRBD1,CASSLAGQGAGMPQHF,TGTGCCAGCAGCTTAGCGGGACAGGGAGCTGGAATGCCCCAGCATTTT
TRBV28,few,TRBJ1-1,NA,CASSLTGTHTEAFF,TGTGCCAGCAGTTTGACCGGGACCCACACTGAAGCTTTCTTT
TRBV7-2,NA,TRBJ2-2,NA,CASSLMGSLNTGELFF,TGTGCCAGCAGCCTGATGGGATCCTTAAACACCGGGGAGCTGTTTTTT
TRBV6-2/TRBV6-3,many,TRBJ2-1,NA,CASSYSDVSGIYNEQFF,TGTGCCAGCAGTTACTCCGATGTTAGCGGAATATACAATGAGCAGTTCTTC
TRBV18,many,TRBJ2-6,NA,CASSLDWGANVLTF,TGTGCCAGCTCACTCGACTGGGGGGCCAACGTCCTGACTTTC
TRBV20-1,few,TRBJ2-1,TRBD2,CHSGSYQVGDEQFF,TGCCATAGCGGGTCCTATCAGGTTGGCGATGAGCAGTTCTTC
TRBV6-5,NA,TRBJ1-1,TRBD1,CASTQGGEGNTEAFF,TGTGCCAGCACCCAGGGGGGGGAGGGCAACACTGAAGCTTTCTTT
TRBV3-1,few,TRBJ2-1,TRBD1,CASSQRSGGRGTYNEQFF,TGTGCCAGCAGCCAAAGATCCGGCGGCAGGGGGACCTACAATGAGCAGTTCTTC
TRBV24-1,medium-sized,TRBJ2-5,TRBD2,CATSDRAGGPKETQYF,TGTGCCACCAGTGATCGTGCGGGGGGCCCGAAAGAGACCCAGTACTTC
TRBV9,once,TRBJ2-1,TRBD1,CASSVSGQGPWDDNEQFF,TGTGCCAGCAGCGTATCGGGACAGGGGCCCTGGGATGACAATGAGCAGTTCTTC
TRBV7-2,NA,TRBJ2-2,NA,CASSSFGGELFF,TGTGCCAGCAGCTCGTTTGGGGGGGAGCTGTTTTTT
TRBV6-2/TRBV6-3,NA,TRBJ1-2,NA,CASTVGLAYGKYGYTF,TGTGCCAGCACGGTCGGATTGGCATATGGAAAGTATGGCTACACCTTC
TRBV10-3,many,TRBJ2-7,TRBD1,CAISETGTDSKGCYF,TGTGCCATCAGTGAGACCGGGACAGACTCAAAAGGGTGCTACTTC